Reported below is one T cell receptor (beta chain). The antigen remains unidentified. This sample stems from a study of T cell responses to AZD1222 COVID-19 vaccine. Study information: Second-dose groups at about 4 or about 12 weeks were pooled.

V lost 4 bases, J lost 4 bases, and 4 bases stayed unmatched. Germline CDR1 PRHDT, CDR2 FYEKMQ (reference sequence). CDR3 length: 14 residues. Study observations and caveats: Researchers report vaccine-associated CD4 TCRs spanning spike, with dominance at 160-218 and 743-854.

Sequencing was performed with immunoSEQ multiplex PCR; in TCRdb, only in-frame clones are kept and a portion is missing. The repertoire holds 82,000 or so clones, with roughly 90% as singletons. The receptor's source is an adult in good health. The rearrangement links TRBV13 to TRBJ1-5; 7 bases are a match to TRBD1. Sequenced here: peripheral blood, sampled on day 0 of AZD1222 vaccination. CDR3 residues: CASSSRDSNQPQHF. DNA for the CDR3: TGTGCCAGCAGCTCCCGGGACAGTAATCAGCCCCAGCATTTT.